This T cell receptor beta chain was captured in a study of blood T cell repertoires in COVID-19. About the study: The United States, Italy and Spain provided the acute and convalescent COVID-19 samples.

Assay used: immunoSEQ multiplex PCR; TCRdb lists only in-frame clones, some missing. The table shows just over 300,000 clones, with 89% occurring only once. CDR1 is LGHDT, CDR2 YNNKEL, per germline (reference sequence). This CDR3 is 15 amino acids long. V lost 1 base and J 0 bases, leaving 7 bases between the germline ends. The source is a woman in her 30s with COVID-19, enrolled during active disease. Sequencing was performed on peripheral blood. The chain combines TRBV3-1 (or the pseudogene TRBV3-2) with TRBJ2-4; D unresolved. CDR3 amino acids: CASSQGLAAKNIQYF. Written as DNA, the CDR3 is TGTGCCAGCAGCCAAGGGCTTGCAGCCAAAAACATTCAGTACTTC.